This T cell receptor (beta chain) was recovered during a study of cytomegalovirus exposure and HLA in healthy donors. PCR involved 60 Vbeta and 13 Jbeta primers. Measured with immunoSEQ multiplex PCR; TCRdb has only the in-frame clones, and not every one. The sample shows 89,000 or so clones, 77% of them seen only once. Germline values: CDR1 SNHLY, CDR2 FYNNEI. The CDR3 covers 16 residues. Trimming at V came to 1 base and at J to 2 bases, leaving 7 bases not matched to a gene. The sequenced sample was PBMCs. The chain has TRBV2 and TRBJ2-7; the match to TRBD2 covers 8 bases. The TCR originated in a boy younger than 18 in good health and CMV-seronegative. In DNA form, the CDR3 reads TGTGCCAGCAGTGAAGTGTCTAGCGGGTCCCCCTACGAGCAGTACTTC. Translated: CASSEVSSGSPYEQYF.